The 26 T cell receptor beta chains reported below all come from one sample, sequenced in a study of neurological immune-mediated disorders. From the 5' RACE reads, TCRdb called clonotypes with MiXCR, one entry per CDR3 protein. The table records some 48,000 distinct CDR3 sequences, 10% of them present only once. The sequenced material came from PBMCs. All receptors come from a woman between 40 and 50 years old with HTLV-1-associated myelopathy (HAM/TSP).

This clonotype was counted at least ten times. This chain links TRBV27 with TRBJ1-1; no firm D call. This CDR3 is built from 13 residues. The ends were cut back, 5 bases at V and 4 bases at J, with 11 bases in the middle. In germline, CDR1 is MNHEY, CDR2 SMNVEV (reference sequence). CDR3 in amino acids: CASSIGRSTEAFF. CDR3 in DNA: TGTGCCAGCAGTATCGGTCGGAGCACTGAAGCTTTCTTT.

This clonotype was found many times. The chain carries TRBV5-1 and TRBJ2-7, with D possibly matching TRBD1 (6 bases). The germline V gene encodes CDR1 SGHRS and CDR2 YFSETQ. V lost 3 bases to trimming and J lost 5 bases, with 15 bases between them. This CDR3 is built from 14 residues. The CDR3 loop is CASSWLGAMDEQYF. CDR3 in DNA: TGCGCCAGCAGCTGGTTGGGGGCGATGGACGAGCAGTACTTC.

This clonotype was observed many times. The genes are TRBV2 and TRBJ2-1; no clear D gene. CDR1 and CDR2 (germline): SNHLY, FYNNEI. This CDR3 has 13 residues. The germline V and J ends were trimmed by 4 bases and 6 bases, with 10 bases remaining between them. Written as DNA, the CDR3 is TGTGCCAGCAGTGGAGACAACCTCAATGAGCAGTTCTTC. It is translated as CASSGDNLNEQFF.

This clonotype was seen ten or more times. The chain uses TRBV12-3 or TRBV12-4 and TRBJ1-1; 9 nucleotides match TRBD1. V shed 8 bases, J shed 1 base, and the junction held 8 bases outside the gene matches. This CDR3 comprises 15 residues. CDR3 nucleotides: TGTGCCAGCGCCCGCCCGGGACAGGGGAACACTGAAGCTTTCTTT. Its translation is CASARPGQGNTEAFF.

The sample holds many counts of this clonotype. J is TRBJ2-7 and V is TRBV6-2 or TRBV6-3; D perhaps matches TRBD1 (6 bases). Per germline, CDR1 MNHEY and CDR2 SVGEGT. Between the trimmed V and J ends, which lost 1 base and 3 bases, there was a span of 13 bases. The CDR3 loop spans 15 amino acids. The CDR3 spells CASSYFTGPFYEQYF. DNA for the CDR3: TGTGCCAGCAGTTACTTTACAGGGCCCTTCTACGAGCAGTACTTC.

This clonotype was counted ten times or more. V usage is TRBV12-3 or TRBV12-4 and J usage is TRBJ2-7; D gene uncertain. The CDR3 covers 14 residues. Between the trimmed V and J ends, which lost 2 bases and 2 bases, there was a span of 10 bases. This CDR3 is CASSLLAAPYEQYF. DNA of the CDR3: TGTGCCAGCAGTTTATTGGCGGCTCCCTACGAGCAGTACTTC.

This clonotype was recorded at least ten times. The rearrangement joins TRBV15 to TRBJ2-2; tentative D call: TRBD2 (7 bases). The CDR3 has 17 amino acids. Germline V gene data show CDR1 as LNHNV and CDR2 as YYDKDF (reference sequence). The ends were cut back, 0 bases at V and 0 bases at J, with 11 bases in the middle. CDR3 residues: CATSRDRGGANTGELFF. As DNA, the CDR3 is TGTGCCACCAGCAGAGATAGGGGGGGCGCGAACACCGGGGAGCTGTTTTTT.

The table lists this clonotype with many counts. The chain links TRBV5-1 to TRBJ2-5; no definite D call. This CDR3 has 13 amino acids. V shed 0 bases and J shed 4 bases, with 7 bases lying between them. CDR1 is SGHRS and CDR2 is YFSETQ in the germline V gene. The CDR3 DNA reads TGCGCCAGCAGCTTGGATATCGGAGAGACCCAGTACTTC. Amino acids: CASSLDIGETQYF.

The table lists this clonotype with many counts. The chain joins TRBV12-5 to TRBJ2-1; D uncertain. CDR3 size: 17 residues. The germline V gene has CDR1 LGHNT and CDR2 FRNRAP. V shed 0 bases and J shed 6 bases, with 18 bases lying between them. CDR3 protein: CASGLVLQQPPFNEQFF. The CDR3 DNA follows: TGTGCTAGTGGTTTGGTACTGCAGCAGCCCCCGTTCAATGAGCAGTTCTTC.

There are many counts of this clonotype. The chain recombines TRBV29-1 with TRBJ2-5, with 8 bases that match TRBD2. The J segment lost 4 bases and the V segment lost 2 bases, leaving 0 bases of the junction unmatched. This CDR3 comprises 12 residues. Germline assignment: CDR1 SQVTM and CDR2 ANQGSEA. The CDR3 DNA is TGCAGCGTTGAACGGGGGGGAGAGACCCAGTACTTC. It translates to CSVERGGETQYF.

This clonotype showed up many times. The chain is built from TRBV5-1 and TRBJ2-1; 15 bases align to TRBD2. After removal of 1 base from V and 4 bases from J, the junction contained 6 bases not matched to a gene. This CDR3 spans 18 amino acids. In germline, CDR1 is SGHRS, CDR2 YFSETQ. CDR3 sequence (DNA): TGCGCCAGCAGCTTGATGGGACTAGCGGGGGGACCTTACAATGAGCAGTTCTTC. Translated: CASSLMGLAGGPYNEQFF. Looking up the rest from reference TRBV5-1 and TRBJ2-1 gives the full variable domain: KAGVTQTPRYLIKTRGQQVTLSCSPISGHRSVSWYQQTPGQGLQFLFEYFSETQRNKGNFPGRFSGRQFSNSRSEMNVSTLELGDSALYLCASSLMGLAGGPYNEQFFGPGTRLTVL.

In this sample, this clonotype turned up many times. J is TRBJ1-2 and V is TRBV29-1, with D possibly matching TRBD1 (6 bases). CDR1 and CDR2 from the germline V gene are SQVTM and ANQGSEA. V lost 7 bases and J lost 4, with 37 bases in between. This CDR3 has 20 amino acids. CDR3 region: CSADTDRFSAKDGTPYGYTF. The DNA for the CDR3 is TGCAGCGCTGATACGGACAGATTCTCGGCCAAGGACGGGACGCCCTATGGCTACACCTTC.

This clonotype was recorded at least ten times. The CDR3 bases are TGCGCCAGCAGCGGCCCCTGGCTAGCGGGGGGGCTGAAGAGGTACGAGCAGTACTTC. Translated, it gives CASSGPWLAGGLKRYEQYF. The chain carries TRBV5-1 and TRBJ2-7; 12 nucleotides match TRBD2. CDR1 SGHRS and CDR2 YFSETQ come from the germline V gene. This CDR3 is built from 19 residues. V was clipped by 4 bases and J by 4 bases; unmatched bases: 18.

This clonotype was seen ten or more times. V is TRBV4-1 and J is TRBJ1-1, with no clear D. The CDR3 covers 14 residues. Germline loops: CDR1 MGHRA, CDR2 YSYEKL. The ends were cut back, 0 bases at V and 4 bases at J, with 9 bases in the middle. The CDR3 is CASSQDPRGTEAFF. The CDR3 DNA sequence: TGCGCCAGCAGCCAAGATCCCCGGGGCACTGAAGCTTTCTTT.

This rearrangement joins TRBV7-2 to TRBJ1-4; possible D gene TRBD1, 6 bases. The V gene lost 8 bases and the J gene lost 0 bases, with 25 bases spanning the gap. The germline V gene encodes CDR1 SGHTA and CDR2 FQGNSA. The CDR3 consists of 19 residues. CDR3 nucleotides: TGTGCCAGCCCTAGGGGGGTCGTCGCAATTCCAACAACTAATGAAAAACTGTTTTTT. Its protein is CASPRGVVAIPTTNEKLFF.

This clonotype was seen repeatedly, ten times or more. This chain uses TRBV4-3 with TRBJ2-3, with 11 bases lining up with TRBD2. Per the germline V gene, CDR1 is LGHNA and CDR2 is YSLEER. The CDR3 runs to 17 residues. Germline trimming cut 1 base from V and 3 bases from J; bases unmatched to any gene: 6. CDR3 amino acids: CASSQAQLAGGTDTQYF. The CDR3 bases are TGCGCCAGCAGCCAAGCTCAATTAGCGGGGGGGACAGATACGCAGTATTTT.

Worth noting for this clonotype: Since a much larger clone is just one base distant, this may be a read error. The rearrangement uses TRBV13 and TRBJ2-1, with 9 bases lining up with TRBD2. CDR1 is PRHDT and CDR2 is FYEKMQ in the germline V gene (reference sequence). This CDR3 contains 16 residues. CDR3 in amino acids: CDSTLLAGGSYNEQFF. In DNA, the CDR3 is TGTGACAGCACCCTATTGGCGGGGGGGTCCTACAATGAGCAGTTCTTC.

This clonotype appeared many times. CDR3 residues: CASSLRQGGSPLHF. As DNA, the CDR3 is TGTGCCAGCAGTTTAAGACAGGGGGGTTCACCCCTCCACTTT. The chain has TRBV12-3 or TRBV12-4 and TRBJ1-6; TRBD1 aligns across 9 bases. The ends lost 2 bases at V and 9 bases at J; junction bases unmatched: 2. The length of the CDR3 is 14 residues.

Worth noting for this clonotype: A read error may produce the germline difference seen at one junction end. This chain connects TRBV28 to TRBJ2-4, with D possibly matching TRBD2 (5 bases). Germline CDR1 and CDR2: MDHEN and SYDVKM. The CDR3 sequence is 15 residues long. The CDR3 DNA is TGTGCCAGCAGTGACTCCGGGAAAGGCAAAAAAATTCAGTACTTC. This sequence encodes CASSDSGKGKKIQYF.

This clonotype was detected many times. This chain uses TRBV2 with TRBJ2-7; D not certain. CDR1 and CDR2 (germline): SNHLY, FYNNEI. Trimming cost V 7 bases and J 5 bases, with 6 bases left between them. CDR3 length: 10 amino acids. The CDR3 DNA reads TGTGCCAGCATTGGGCACGAGCAGTACTTC. Protein: CASIGHEQYF.

The sample holds many counts of this clonotype. The chain uses TRBV6-5 and TRBJ2-2; no clear D gene. With 2 bases removed from V and 1 base from J, the gap between germline ends came to 8 bases. CDR3 size: 15 residues. Per germline, CDR1 MNHEY and CDR2 SVGAGI. CDR3 in DNA: TGTGCCAGCAGTTACAGGTTCCTGAACACCGGGGAGCTGTTTTTT. Residues: CASSYRFLNTGELFF.

This clonotype was counted ten times or more. The chain uses TRBV5-1 and TRBJ1-1; D unresolved. Per the germline V gene, CDR1 is SGHRS and CDR2 is YFSETQ. The CDR3 is 14 residues long. With 0 bases removed from V and 5 bases from J, the gap between germline ends came to 11 bases. The CDR3 DNA follows: TGCGCCAGCAGCTTGGGCCCGCCGGGGACTGAAGCTTTCTTT. Amino acids: CASSLGPPGTEAFF.

This clonotype showed up just a few times. A read error may be the cause here, since a much bigger clone is one base away. The rearrangement joins TRBV30 to TRBJ2-7; D is unclear. Trimming shortened V by 0 bases and J by 3 bases, and 3 bases separated the two germline ends. This CDR3 comprises 11 residues. Germline V gives CDR1 GTSNPN, CDR2 SVGIG (reference sequence). CDR3 sequence: CAWSVGYEQYF. In DNA, the CDR3 is TGTGCCTGGAGTGTAGGCTACGAGCAGTACTTC.

The chain couples TRBV4-2 to TRBJ1-1; D may be TRBD1 (6 bases). The length of the CDR3 is 18 residues. In germline, CDR1 is LGHNA, CDR2 YNFKEQ. V gave up 4 bases and J gave up 0 bases, with 21 bases separating them. The CDR3 coding sequence is TGTGCCAGCAGCCTCGAGGGCGGAAAGGACAGCTTGAACACTGAAGCTTTCTTT. Protein product: CASSLEGGKDSLNTEAFF.

This clonotype was observed many times. The V gene is TRBV4-2, the J gene TRBJ2-1; D uncertain. This CDR3 comprises 15 residues. The germline V gene has CDR1 LGHNA and CDR2 YNFKEQ. V lost 2 bases and J lost 0, with 8 bases in between. The CDR3 coding sequence is TGTGCCAGCAGCCAATCCGAGAGCTCCTACAATGAGCAGTTCTTC. This codes for CASSQSESSYNEQFF.

This clonotype was seen a handful of times. This chain joins TRBV29-1 and TRBJ1-1, with D uncertain. The CDR3 covers 11 residues. Per germline, CDR1 SQVTM and CDR2 ANQGSEA. Trimming took off 1 base at V and 0 bases at J, with 0 bases between the two ends. The DNA of the CDR3 is TGCAGCGTTGAAGTGAACACTGAAGCTTTCTTT. It translates to CSVEVNTEAFF. The full variable domain, completed using reference TRBV29-1 and TRBJ1-1, is SAVISQKPSRDICQRGTSLTIQCQVDSQVTMMFWYRQQPGQSLTLIATANQGSEATYESGFVIDKFPISRPNLTFSTLTVSNMSPEDSSIYLCSVEVNTEAFFGQGTRLTVV.